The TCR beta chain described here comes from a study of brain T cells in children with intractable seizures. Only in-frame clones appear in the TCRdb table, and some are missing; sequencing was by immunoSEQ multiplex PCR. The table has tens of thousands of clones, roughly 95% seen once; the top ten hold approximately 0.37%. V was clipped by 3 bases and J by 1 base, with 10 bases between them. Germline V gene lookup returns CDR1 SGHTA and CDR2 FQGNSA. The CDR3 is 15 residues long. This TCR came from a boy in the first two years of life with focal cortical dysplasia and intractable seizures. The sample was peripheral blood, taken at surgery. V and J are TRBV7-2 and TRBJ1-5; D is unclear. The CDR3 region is CASSFAGASNQPQHF. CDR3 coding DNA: TGTGCCAGCAGCTTTGCGGGCGCAAGCAATCAGCCCCAGCATTTT.